The T cell receptor beta chain under discussion was sequenced for a study of cytotoxic CD8 clonotypes in ibrutinib-treated CLL. Across the whole study: The patients, about a dozen relapsed/refractory and about 14 treatment-naive, included about 18 who were IGHV unmutated. Study-level results: Clonality rose at ibrutinib response and fell back toward baseline at progression.

TCR beta libraries used roughly 2 micrograms of DNA from cryopreserved PBMCs. Remarks on this clone: Antigen: not known.

CDR3 size: 13 residues. Germline V CDR1 and CDR2: SGHTA, FQGTGA. The V segment lost 5 bases and the J segment 4 bases; nucleotides outside the gene matches: 3. This table comes from immunoSEQ multiplex PCR, and its TCRdb copy is limited to in-frame clones, with some not included. The sample has about 140,000 clones, 85% to 95% seen once. The rearrangement joins TRBV7-3 to TRBJ2-5, with 8 nucleotides matching TRBD1. Sequenced material: PBMCs, taken after 12 months of ibrutinib treatment. The sequence derives from a human donor with chronic lymphocytic leukemia. Here the CDR3 DNA reads TGTGCCAGCAGCCACGACAGGGGAGAGACCCAGTACTTC. Translated, it gives CASSHDRGETQYF. Combining the CDR3 with reference TRBV7-3 and TRBJ2-5 gives the whole variable domain GAGVSQTPSNKVTEKGKYVELRCDPISGHTALYWYRQSLGQGPEFLIYFQGTGAADDSGLPNDRFFAVRPEGSVSTLKIQRTERGDSAVYLCASSHDRGETQYFGPGTRLLVL.